This TCR beta chain was profiled in a study of T cells in localized non-small cell lung cancer. The study, taken as a whole, reports: The appearance of a median approximately 60 of the top 100 tumor clones was seen in adjacent lung.

Libraries were prepared by immunoSEQ multiplex PCR; TCRdb keeps only in-frame clonotypes and omits some of them. The sample includes around 2,000 clones, roughly 40% seen only once; the top ten take 8.5% to 10%. In this sample, this clone turned up a few times. Its target is not known. This TCR was sampled from a male donor at least 60 years old with stage II squamous cell lung carcinoma. Sequencing used lung tumor tissue, obtained before any cancer treatment.

In nucleotides, the CDR3 is TGTGCCCCTAAGGCGGGAGCTCAGAACACCGGGGAGCTGTTTTTT. It translates to CAPKAGAQNTGELFF. The rearrangement joins TRBV6-8 to TRBJ2-2; the match to TRBD2 covers 7 bases. The CDR3 is 15 residues long. The germline V gene has CDR1 MNHGY and CDR2 SAAAGT. With 11 bases clipped from V and 1 base from J, the junction kept 10 bases outside the gene matches.